This TCR beta chain was observed in a study of blood T cells in healthy people across ages. PCR was performed a second time for about 6 to 12 cycles using a sample-barcoded 5' primer and a J-beta primer mix. TCRdb used MiXCR to reprocess the 5' RACE reads, holding one entry per CDR3 protein. Here the sample spans approximately 730,000 distinct CDR3 sequences, 53% being singletons. The CDR3 totals 16 residues. J lost 0 bases, V lost 2 bases, and 5 bases had no gene match. CDR1 is WSHSY, CDR2 SAAADI, per germline. Sequenced sample: blood. The TCR was taken from a man older than 75 in good health. The V call is TRBV10-2, the J call TRBJ2-7; 9 bases fit TRBD2. CDR3 in amino acids: CASSERLREGSYEQYF. CDR3 in DNA: TGCGCCAGCAGTGAGAGGTTGCGGGAGGGCTCCTACGAGCAGTACTTC.